These 31 T cell receptor beta chains came from one sample sequenced in a study of cytomegalovirus exposure and HLA in healthy donors (dated 2017 in TCRdb). The library was produced with the immunoSEQ multiplex PCR assay. For the multiplex PCR, a mixture combining 60 forward primers for TCR Vbeta segments and 13 reverse primers for TCR Jbeta segments was used. Held by TCRdb, this immuneACCESS table contains in-frame sequences only and omits some clones. Under half of the omission traces to an unresolved V gene where checked; the cause of the rest is unknown. This sample holds 100,000 to 150,000 clones; about 79% were observed only once. Just under 3% of the sample is held by the ten biggest clonotypes. What was sequenced was PBMCs. These receptors were collected from a woman between 18 and 29 years old in good health and CMV-seropositive.

The chain joins TRBV2 to TRBJ2-5, with D perhaps TRBD2 (6 bases). V shed 6 bases and J shed 7 bases, with 12 bases lying between them. This CDR3 spans 12 amino acids. From germline, CDR1 is SNHLY and CDR2 FYNNEI. This chain's CDR3 is CASRGTLGTQYF. CDR3 coding DNA: TGTGCCAGCAGGGGGACTTTAGGGACCCAGTACTTC.

This chain connects TRBV2 to TRBJ2-3, with D possibly being TRBD2 (6 bases). V gave up 2 bases and J gave up 3 bases, with 12 bases separating them. Germline V CDR1 and CDR2: SNHLY, FYNNEI. This CDR3 is built from 15 residues. This CDR3 is CASSELGRSTDTQYF. The CDR3 nucleotides are TGTGCCAGCAGTGAACTAGGGAGGAGTACAGATACGCAGTATTTT.

The CDR3 nucleotides are TGTGCCAGCAGCTTATGGCGGGGCCAGAGCTCTGGAAACACCATATATTTT. Translated: CASSLWRGQSSGNTIYF. V gene TRBV7-9 combines with J gene TRBJ1-3, with TRBD1 as a possible D gene (5 bases). The CDR3 sequence is 17 residues long. Germline V lookup: CDR1 SEHNR, CDR2 FQNEAQ (reference sequence). Trimming took 2 bases from V and 0 from J, leaving 14 bases between them.

This clone appeared a few times. This chain links TRBV6-5 with TRBJ2-7; 8 nucleotides match TRBD2. The CDR3 spans 15 residues. CDR1 MNHEY and CDR2 SVGAGI come from the germline V gene. The junction had 5 bases not matched to a gene; V was cut back by 4 bases and J by 0 bases. For the CDR3, the DNA is TGTGCCAGCAGTTTATCGGGGGGGGACTCCTACGAGCAGTACTTC. Amino acid sequence: CASSLSGGDSYEQYF.

This clone was counted a few times. The J gene is TRBJ2-7, the V gene TRBV29-1; TRBD1 matches at 8 bases. The CDR3 length is 13 residues. V was pared by 6 bases and J by 1 base, with 5 bases of the junction left unmatched. Germline V gives CDR1 SQVTM, CDR2 ANQGSEA. This CDR3 reads CSVRQGQSYEQYF. CDR3 in DNA: TGCAGCGTGCGACAGGGGCAATCCTACGAGCAGTACTTC.

This clone was seen a single time. V and J are TRBV5-8 and TRBJ2-1; TRBD1 aligns across 7 bases. The germline CDR1 and CDR2 sequences are SGHTS and YDEGEE. V lost 1 base to trimming and J lost 1 base; unmatched junction nucleotides: 2. CDR3 size: 15 residues. This CDR3 reads CASSLRGQSYNEQFF. CDR3 nucleotide sequence: TGTGCCAGCAGCTTGAGGGGACAGTCCTACAATGAGCAGTTCTTC.

This chain joins TRBV15 and TRBJ2-1; D may be TRBD2 (7 bases). The CDR3 spans 18 residues. V lost 1 base and J lost 1, with 17 bases in between. From germline, CDR1 is LNHNV and CDR2 YYDKDF (reference sequence). The DNA for the CDR3 is TGTGCCACCAGCAGAGTGTGGGGGCGGGGGACTTCCTACAATGAGCAGTTCTTC. Translation gives CATSRVWGRGTSYNEQFF.

This sequence joins TRBV7-9 and TRBJ1-5; possibly TRBD1 for D (5 bases). Trimming left V 3 bases short and J 4 bases short, with 13 bases between. The CDR3 is 15 amino acids. CDR1 SEHNR and CDR2 FQNEAQ come from the germline V gene (reference sequence). The chain's CDR3 is CASSFGSDSNQPQHF. The CDR3, as DNA: TGTGCCAGCAGCTTCGGGTCCGACAGTAATCAGCCCCAGCATTTT.

The chain uses TRBV25-1 and TRBJ2-1; tentatively, D is TRBD2 (6 bases). CDR3 length: 13 amino acids. Germline V gene data show CDR1 as MGHDK and CDR2 as SYGVNS. CDR3 sequence (DNA): TGTGGGGCTGAGGGGCGGGGAAAGAATGAGCAGTTCTTC. Its translation: CGAEGRGKNEQFF.

The chain recombines TRBV7-2 with TRBJ1-2; 8 positions match TRBD1. Germline trimming cut 5 bases from V and 4 bases from J; bases unmatched to any gene: 6. The CDR3 is made up of 14 amino acids. The germline V gene encodes CDR1 SGHTA and CDR2 FQGNSA. DNA for the CDR3: TGTGCCAGCAGCGCCATAGGACAGGGCTATGGCTACACCTTC. Translation gives CASSAIGQGYGYTF.

The V gene is TRBV7-3, the J gene TRBJ2-7, with D maybe TRBD1 (5 bases). The CDR3 spans 13 residues. Germline V CDR1 and CDR2: SGHTA, FQGTGA. V was clipped by 5 bases and J by 1 base, with 9 bases between them. CDR3 amino acids: CASSPTGSYEQYF. Written as DNA, the CDR3 is TGTGCCAGCAGCCCTACAGGTTCCTACGAGCAGTACTTC.

This clone was seen more than once but under ten times. The chain couples TRBV19 to TRBJ2-7; D not resolved. CDR3 size: 12 residues. V was trimmed by 5 bases and J by 3 bases, leaving 8 bases between them. CDR1 LNHDA and CDR2 SQIVND come from the germline V gene (reference sequence). The CDR3 loop reads CASSADNYEQYF. The CDR3 DNA sequence: TGTGCCAGTAGTGCCGACAACTACGAGCAGTACTTC.

The chain has TRBV19 and TRBJ2-5; 7 bases map to TRBD1. CDR3 length: 14 amino acids. Germline assignment: CDR1 LNHDA and CDR2 SQIVND (reference sequence). J was trimmed by 5 bases and V by 4 bases; bases with no gene match: 7. The CDR3 region has the DNA TGTGCCAGTAGTACTCAGGGGGTCCAGGAGACCCAGTACTTC. It specifies CASSTQGVQETQYF.

V is TRBV29-1 and J is TRBJ2-7; the match to TRBD2 covers 8 bases. CDR1 is SQVTM and CDR2 is ANQGSEA in the germline V gene. The length of the CDR3 is 12 residues. V lost 6 bases to trimming and J lost 4 bases; unmatched junction nucleotides: 5. This CDR3 is CSVDGGGYEQYF. CDR3 sequence (DNA): TGCAGCGTCGACGGGGGGGGGTACGAGCAGTACTTC.

This sequence joins TRBV4-1 and TRBJ2-5, with D tentatively TRBD2 (5 bases). Gene TRBJ2-7 matches the end of the DNA better, so the J call may be wrong. This CDR3 spans 13 amino acids. The germline V gene has CDR1 MGHRA and CDR2 YSYEKL. The CDR3 here is CASSQAGDYEQYF. CDR3 DNA sequence: TGCGCCAGCAGCCAAGCCGGGGATTACGAGCAGTACTTC.

The chain employs TRBV7-2 and TRBJ2-7; no clear D gene. V dropped 5 bases and J dropped 7 bases, with 9 bases sitting between them. Germline V gene data show CDR1 as SGHTA and CDR2 as FQGNSA. The CDR3 extends over 11 amino acids. This chain's CDR3 is CASSPLREQYF. CDR3 in DNA: TGTGCCAGCAGCCCCCTTAGAGAGCAGTACTTC. Supplemented by reference TRBV7-2 and TRBJ2-7, the full variable domain reads GAGVSQSPSNKVTEKGKDVELRCDPISGHTALYWYRQSLGQGLEFLIYFQGNSAPDKSGLPSDRFSAERTGGSVSTLTIQRTQQEDSAVYLCASSPLREQYFGPGTRLTVT.

A word on this clone: Its ends do not fully match the called genes, so a read error is possible. The chain uses TRBV7-9 and TRBJ1-1; D possibly corresponds to TRBD1 (6 bases). Germline lookup yields CDR1 SEHNR and CDR2 FQNEAQ (reference sequence). The CDR3 has 12 residues. The CDR3 region is CSSSVQDSEAFF. The DNA for the CDR3 is TGTTCCAGCAGCGTACAGGACAGCGAAGCTTTCTTT.

The CDR3 loop is CASRYSSYNEQFF. The CDR3 bases are TGTGCCAGCAGATACAGCTCCTACAATGAGCAGTTCTTC. This chain links TRBV7-9 with TRBJ2-1; D not certain. V was shortened by 6 bases and J by 0 bases, with 6 bases between the two germline ends. This CDR3 has 13 amino acids. Germline V gene sequence: CDR1 SEHNR, CDR2 FQNEAQ (reference sequence).

This clone was detected a few times. The gene calls are TRBV2 and TRBJ2-2, with TRBD2 matching over 11 bases. CDR3 size: 15 residues. Germline CDR1 reads SNHLY; CDR2 reads FYNNEI. After removal of 7 bases from V and 6 bases from J, the junction contained 7 bases not matched to a gene. The CDR3 DNA reads as TGTGCCAGCATTCTTACTAGCGGGGGTCCCGGGGAGCTGTTTTTT. This encodes CASILTSGGPGELFF.

The chain's CDR3 is CATSRDNYEGYTF. The CDR3 DNA is TGTGCCACCAGCAGAGATAACTATGAAGGCTACACCTTC. The rearrangement joins TRBV15 to TRBJ1-2, with D hard to call. With 0 bases removed from V and 8 bases from J, the gap between germline ends came to 10 bases. Germline V gene data show CDR1 as LNHNV and CDR2 as YYDKDF (reference sequence). CDR3 length: 13 residues.

V is TRBV9 and J is TRBJ1-4, with D maybe TRBD1 (5 bases). This CDR3 is built from 14 residues. Germline V gives CDR1 SGDLS, CDR2 YYNGEE. The germline V and J ends were trimmed by 0 bases and 4 bases, with 7 bases remaining between them. CDR3 residues: CASSVEGFNEKLFF. In DNA form, the CDR3 reads TGTGCCAGCAGCGTAGAGGGGTTTAATGAAAAACTGTTTTTT. Combining the CDR3 with reference TRBV9 and TRBJ1-4 gives the whole variable domain DSGVTQTPKHLITATGQRVTLRCSPRSGDLSVYWYQQSLDQGLQFLIQYYNGEERAKGNILERFSAQQFPDLHSELNLSSLELGDSALYFCASSVEGFNEKLFFGSGTQLSVL.

The chain joins TRBV10-2 to TRBJ1-1; D is uncertain. The V end was cut by 3 bases, the J end by 2 bases, with 4 bases between. Germline CDR1 and CDR2: WSHSY and SAAADI. This CDR3 contains 12 residues. The CDR3: CASSESNTEAFF. In DNA, the CDR3 is TGCGCCAGCAGTGAATCAAACACTGAAGCTTTCTTT.

The chain uses TRBV27 and TRBJ2-7; the match to TRBD1 covers 9 bases. From germline, CDR1 is MNHEY and CDR2 SMNVEV (reference sequence). The CDR3 covers 16 residues. The J segment lost 2 bases and the V segment lost 5 bases, leaving 10 bases of the junction unmatched. CDR3 residues: CASSTWLDRGTYEQYF. The CDR3 coding sequence is TGTGCCAGCAGTACATGGTTGGACAGGGGTACCTACGAGCAGTACTTC.

This clone was observed a single time. This rearrangement joins TRBV2 to TRBJ1-2; 8 bases align to TRBD1. J gave up 7 bases and V 9 bases, and 10 bases lay outside the gene matches. The V gene's germline CDR1 is SNHLY and CDR2 FYNNEI. This CDR3 has 13 residues. The CDR3 DNA sequence: TGTGCCAGGGACAGGGAGGTATTAGGTGGCTACACCTTC. Translation gives CARDREVLGGYTF.

The chain carries TRBV10-3 and TRBJ1-3, with D unclear. The germline CDR1 and CDR2 sequences are ENHRY and SYGVKD. The CDR3 loop spans 16 amino acids. Trimming shortened V by 0 bases and J by 3 bases, and 12 bases separated the two germline ends. CDR3 loop: CAISESGGQDGNTIYF. CDR3 coding DNA: TGTGCCATCAGTGAGTCCGGCGGCCAAGATGGAAACACCATATATTTT.

The V and J genes are TRBV6-5 and TRBJ2-1; 12 bases are shared with TRBD2. CDR1 and CDR2 from the germline V gene are MNHEY and SVGAGI. The ends lost 6 bases at V and 9 bases at J; junction bases unmatched: 9. This CDR3 is 15 amino acids long. CDR3 in DNA: TGTGCCAGCAGCCGACCTAGCGGGGGGGCGGTTGAGCAGTTCTTC. This codes for CASSRPSGGAVEQFF.

J is TRBJ1-5 and V is TRBV28, with TRBD1 matching 8 bases. The CDR3 runs to 17 residues. Trimming removed 1 base from V and 5 bases from J; junction bases left unmatched: 10. CDR1 is MDHEN and CDR2 is SYDVKM in the germline V gene. The CDR3 DNA reads TGTGCCAGCAGTTTATCGTTCGGGACAGGAGGAGATCAGCCCCAGCATTTT. Protein product: CASSLSFGTGGDQPQHF.

This rearrangement joins TRBV4-1 to TRBJ1-2; 10 nucleotides align to TRBD1. The CDR3 has 15 amino acids. The V gene's germline CDR1 is MGHRA and CDR2 YSYEKL. The J segment lost 4 bases and the V segment lost 4 bases, leaving 6 bases of the junction unmatched. CDR3 loop: CASSPTDRGTYGYTF. In DNA, the CDR3 is TGCGCCAGCAGCCCTACGGACAGGGGGACCTATGGCTACACCTTC.

The gene calls are TRBV4-1 and TRBJ2-5; 7 bases are a match to TRBD2. The V and J ends lost 2 bases and 7 bases, in that order; junction bases with no gene match: 10. The CDR3 is made up of 15 amino acids. Germline V gives CDR1 MGHRA, CDR2 YSYEKL. The CDR3 loop reads CASSQNSGVSRTQYF. CDR3 in DNA: TGCGCCAGCAGCCAAAACAGCGGGGTTTCCCGGACCCAGTACTTC.

This chain joins TRBV7-9 and TRBJ2-4; TRBD1 aligns across 7 bases. The length of the CDR3 is 16 residues. The germline CDR1 and CDR2 sequences are SEHNR and FQNEAQ (reference sequence). Unmatched junction bases numbered 7, after V lost 5 bases and J lost 0 bases. CDR3 DNA sequence: TGTGCCAGCAGCCCCGGGACAGATCTAGCCAAAAACATTCAGTACTTC. Amino acid sequence: CASSPGTDLAKNIQYF.

The CDR3 coding sequence is TGCGCCAGCAGTTGGAGCCAGACAGTTCCGAGCGGGGAGCAGTACTTC. Translation gives CASSWSQTVPSGEQYF. The V gene is TRBV5-1, the J gene TRBJ2-7, with D perhaps matching TRBD2 (6 bases). Germline V gives CDR1 SGHRS, CDR2 YFSETQ. The CDR3 consists of 16 residues. The germline V and J ends were trimmed by 5 bases and 7 bases, with 25 bases remaining between them.